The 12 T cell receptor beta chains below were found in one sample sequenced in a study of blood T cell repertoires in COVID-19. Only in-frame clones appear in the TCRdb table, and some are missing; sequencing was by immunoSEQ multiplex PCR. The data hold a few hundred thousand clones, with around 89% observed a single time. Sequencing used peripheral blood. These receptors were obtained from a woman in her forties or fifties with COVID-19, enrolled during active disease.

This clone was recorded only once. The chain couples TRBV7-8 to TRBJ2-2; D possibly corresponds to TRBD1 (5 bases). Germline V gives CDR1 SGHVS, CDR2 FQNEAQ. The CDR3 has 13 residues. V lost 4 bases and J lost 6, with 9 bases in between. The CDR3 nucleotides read TGTGCCAGCAGCTCCCAGGGTCCCGGGGAGCTGTTTTTT. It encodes CASSSQGPGELFF.

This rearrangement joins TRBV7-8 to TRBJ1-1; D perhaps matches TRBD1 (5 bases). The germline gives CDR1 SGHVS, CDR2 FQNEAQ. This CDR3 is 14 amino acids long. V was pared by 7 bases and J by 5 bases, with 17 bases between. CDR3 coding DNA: TGTGCCAGCACTCCGTTTAGGGGAGGGACTGAAGCTTTCTTT. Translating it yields CASTPFRGGTEAFF.

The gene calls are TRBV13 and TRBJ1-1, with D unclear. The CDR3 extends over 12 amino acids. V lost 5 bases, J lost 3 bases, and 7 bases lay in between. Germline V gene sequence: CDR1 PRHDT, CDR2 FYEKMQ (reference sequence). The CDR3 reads CASSPQDTEAFF. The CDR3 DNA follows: TGTGCCAGCAGCCCTCAGGACACTGAAGCTTTCTTT.

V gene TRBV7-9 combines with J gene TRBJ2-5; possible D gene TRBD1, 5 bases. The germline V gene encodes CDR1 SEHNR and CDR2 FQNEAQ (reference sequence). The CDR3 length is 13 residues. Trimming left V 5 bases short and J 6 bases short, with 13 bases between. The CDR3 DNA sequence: TGTGCCAGCAGCGGTGGACAAGGCCAGACCCAGTACTTC. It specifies CASSGGQGQTQYF.

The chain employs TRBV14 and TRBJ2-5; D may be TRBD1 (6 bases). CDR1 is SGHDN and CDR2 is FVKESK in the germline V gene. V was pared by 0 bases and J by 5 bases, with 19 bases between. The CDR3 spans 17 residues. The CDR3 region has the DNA TGTGCCAGCAGCCAAGAATCAGGGACATGGCTTCGGGAGACCCAGTACTTC. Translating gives CASSQESGTWLRETQYF. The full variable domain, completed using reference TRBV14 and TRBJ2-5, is EAGVTQFPSHSVIEKGQTVTLRCDPISGHDNLYWYRRVMGKEIKFLLHFVKESKQDESGMPNNRFLAERTGGTYSTLKVQPAELEDSGVYFCASSQESGTWLRETQYFGPGTRLLVL.

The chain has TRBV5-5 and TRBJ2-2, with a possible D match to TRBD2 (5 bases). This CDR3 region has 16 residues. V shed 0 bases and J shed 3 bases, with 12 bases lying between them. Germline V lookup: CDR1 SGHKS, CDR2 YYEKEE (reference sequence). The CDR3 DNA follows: TGTGCCAGCAGCTTGGCCGGGAAAGGGCACACCGGGGAGCTGTTTTTT. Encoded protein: CASSLAGKGHTGELFF.

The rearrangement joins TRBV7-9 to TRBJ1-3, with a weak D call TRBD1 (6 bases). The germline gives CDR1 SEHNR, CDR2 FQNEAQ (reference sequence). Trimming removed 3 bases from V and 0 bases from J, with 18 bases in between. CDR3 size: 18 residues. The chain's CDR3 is CASSLGSLRGSSGNTIYF. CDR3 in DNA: TGTGCCAGCAGCTTGGGCTCCCTCAGGGGAAGCTCTGGAAACACCATATATTTT.

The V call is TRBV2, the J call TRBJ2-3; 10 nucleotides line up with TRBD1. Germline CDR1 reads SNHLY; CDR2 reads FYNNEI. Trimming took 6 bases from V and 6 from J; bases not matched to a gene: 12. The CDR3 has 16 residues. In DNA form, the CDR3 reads TGTGCCAGCAGCACAGGACCGGGACAGGGGTGGGATACGCAGTATTTT. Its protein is CASSTGPGQGWDTQYF.

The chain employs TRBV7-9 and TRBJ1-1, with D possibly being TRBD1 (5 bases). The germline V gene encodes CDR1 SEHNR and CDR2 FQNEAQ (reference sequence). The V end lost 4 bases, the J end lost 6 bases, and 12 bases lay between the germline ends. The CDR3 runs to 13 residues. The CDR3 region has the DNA TGTGCCAGCAGCTCCATGGGGCGCTCTGAAGCTTTCTTT. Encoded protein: CASSSMGRSEAFF.

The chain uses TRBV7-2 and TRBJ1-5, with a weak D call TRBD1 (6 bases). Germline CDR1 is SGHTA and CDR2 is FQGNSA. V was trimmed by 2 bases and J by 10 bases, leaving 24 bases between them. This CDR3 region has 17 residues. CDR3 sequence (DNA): TGTGCCAGCAGCTTAATCTTCGGCGCACAGGGATTTGGCCCCCAGCATTTT. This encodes CASSLIFGAQGFGPQHF.

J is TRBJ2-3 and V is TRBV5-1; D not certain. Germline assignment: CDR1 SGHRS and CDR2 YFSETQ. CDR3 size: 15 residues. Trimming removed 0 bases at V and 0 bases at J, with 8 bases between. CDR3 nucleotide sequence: TGCGCCAGCAGCTTGGTTCTTACTAGCACAGATACGCAGTATTTT. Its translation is CASSLVLTSTDTQYF.

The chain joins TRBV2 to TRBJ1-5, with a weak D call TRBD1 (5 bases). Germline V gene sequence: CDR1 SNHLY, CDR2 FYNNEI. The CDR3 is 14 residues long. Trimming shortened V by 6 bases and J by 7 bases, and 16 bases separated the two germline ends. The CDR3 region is CASRDQGGRQPQHF. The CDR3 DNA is TGTGCCAGCAGGGACCAGGGTGGGAGGCAGCCCCAGCATTTT.